These T cell receptor beta chains were read from a single sample in a study of cytomegalovirus exposure and HLA in healthy donors. Sequenced by immunoSEQ multiplex PCR; TCRdb stores in-frame clones only, minus some. The sample shows around 350,000 clones, around 86% of them seen only once. The sequenced material came from PBMCs. Receptor source: a young woman in good health and CMV-seronegative. Each CDR3 is given with its conserved first and last residue. The D gene is left open where the match is weak. Clone size is given for some rows only: seen once, a few or many times, or a class if the clone is expanded.

clone size: -; V gene: TRBV5-1; J gene: TRBJ1-1; D gene: -; CDR3 DNA: TGCGCCAGCAGCTCCCTCCGGGACACCCACACTGAAGCTTTCTTT; CDR3 protein: CASSSLRDTHTEAFF
clone size: -; V gene: TRBV7-9; J gene: TRBJ2-2; D gene: -; CDR3 DNA: TGTGCCAGCAGCCCCCGGACAGCCTCCCTCGGGGAGCTGTTTTTT; CDR3 protein: CASSPRTASLGELFF
clone size: -; V gene: TRBV7-6; J gene: TRBJ2-2; D gene: -; CDR3 DNA: TGTGCCAGCAGCTCGGTCGGGGAGCTGTTTTTT; CDR3 protein: CASSSVGELFF
clone size: -; V gene: TRBV18; J gene: TRBJ2-2; D gene: TRBD1; CDR3 DNA: TGTGCCAGCTCCTCGGGACAGGGAAACACCGGGGAGCTGTTTTTT; CDR3 protein: CASSSGQGNTGELFF
clone size: -; V gene: TRBV9; J gene: TRBJ2-7; D gene: TRBD1; CDR3 DNA: TGTGGGAGACAGGGGACCTTCTCCTACGAGCAGTACTTC; CDR3 protein: CGRQGTFSYEQYF
clone size: -; V gene: TRBV9; J gene: TRBJ2-5; D gene: TRBD2; CDR3 DNA: TGTGCCAGCAGCGTAGAGGCGGGGGAAGAGACCCAGTACTTC; CDR3 protein: CASSVEAGEETQYF
clone size: -; V gene: TRBV28; J gene: TRBJ2-7; D gene: TRBD2; CDR3 DNA: TGTGCCAGCAGTTCCACGACTAGCGAGAGCTCCTACGAGCAGTACTTC; CDR3 protein: CASSSTTSESSYEQYF
clone size: -; V gene: TRBV28; J gene: TRBJ1-1; D gene: TRBD1; CDR3 DNA: TGTGCCAGCACCCTCGGCAGGGACAGGGGGACTGAAGCTTTCTTT; CDR3 protein: CASTLGRDRGTEAFF
clone size: -; V gene: TRBV2; J gene: TRBJ2-5; D gene: -; CDR3 DNA: TGTGCCAGCAGTGTGTCCTGGACCCCAGGGGAGACCCAGTACTTC; CDR3 protein: CASSVSWTPGETQYF
clone size: -; V gene: TRBV11-2; J gene: TRBJ2-2; D gene: TRBD2; CDR3 DNA: TGTGCCAGCAGCCCTCCCCGGGGGGGTGGTAGCACCGGGGAGCTGTTTTTT; CDR3 protein: CASSPPRGGGSTGELFF
clone size: -; V gene: TRBV5-4; J gene: TRBJ2-2; D gene: -; CDR3 DNA: TGTGCCAGCAGCCCAGCCCCTTCGACAGCTTCGGGTACCGGGGAGCTGTTTTTT; CDR3 protein: CASSPAPSTASGTGELFF
clone size: -; V gene: TRBV27; J gene: TRBJ2-7; D gene: TRBD1; CDR3 DNA: TGTGCCAGCATCCCCGCAGGGGGCCGTGCTTACGAGCAGTACTTC; CDR3 protein: CASIPAGGRAYEQYF
clone size: -; V gene: TRBV5-1; J gene: TRBJ2-7; D gene: -; CDR3 DNA: TGCGCCAGCAGCCCCGGGACCTACGAGCAGTACTTC; CDR3 protein: CASSPGTYEQYF
clone size: -; V gene: TRBV7-3; J gene: TRBJ2-7; D gene: -; CDR3 DNA: TGTGCCAGCAGCCTAGGACTGGGCTACGAGCAGTACTTC; CDR3 protein: CASSLGLGYEQYF
clone size: -; V gene: TRBV19; J gene: TRBJ2-3; D gene: -; CDR3 DNA: TGTGCCAGTAGTATAAGCGGGGGACAGGGAGATACGCAGTATTTT; CDR3 protein: CASSISGGQGDTQYF
clone size: -; V gene: TRBV4-1; J gene: TRBJ1-5; D gene: -; CDR3 DNA: TGCGCCAGCAGCCCCGGACACTCCAATCAGCCCCAGCATTTT; CDR3 protein: CASSPGHSNQPQHF
clone size: -; V gene: TRBV2; J gene: TRBJ2-4; D gene: TRBD2; CDR3 DNA: TGTGCCAGCAATTACGGGACTAGCGGGATTGAGGCCAAAAACATTCAGTACTTC; CDR3 protein: CASNYGTSGIEAKNIQYF
clone size: -; V gene: TRBV25-1; J gene: TRBJ2-1; D gene: -; CDR3 DNA: TGTGCCAGCAGTGAAGATGATAGCTGGGAGCAGTTCTTC; CDR3 protein: CASSEDDSWEQFF
clone size: -; V gene: TRBV30; J gene: TRBJ2-7; D gene: -; CDR3 DNA: TGTGCCTGGAGCGGAGTTACCTACGAGCAGTACTTC; CDR3 protein: CAWSGVTYEQYF
clone size: -; V gene: TRBV5-4; J gene: TRBJ2-1; D gene: -; CDR3 DNA: TGTGCCAGCAGCTTGGCAGGGGGGAATGAGCAGTTCTTC; CDR3 protein: CASSLAGGNEQFF
clone size: -; V gene: TRBV6-1; J gene: TRBJ2-7; D gene: -; CDR3 DNA: TGTGCCATCGACCCTGGGACACGAAGTGTCTACGAGCAGTACTTC; CDR3 protein: CAIDPGTRSVYEQYF
clone size: -; V gene: TRBV5-1; J gene: TRBJ2-2; D gene: -; CDR3 DNA: TGCGCCAGCCGAGGAACAGGGCCCCTCACCGGGGAGCTGTTTTTT; CDR3 protein: CASRGTGPLTGELFF
clone size: -; V gene: TRBV28; J gene: TRBJ2-1; D gene: -; CDR3 DNA: TGTGCCAGCAGTTTACCCCCGAGACAGGAGATCAATGAGCAGTTCTTC; CDR3 protein: CASSLPPRQEINEQFF
clone size: -; V gene: TRBV2; J gene: TRBJ2-1; D gene: TRBD2; CDR3 DNA: TGTGCCAGCAGTGAAGAACTAGCGGGGGTACGTGAGCAGTTCTTC; CDR3 protein: CASSEELAGVREQFF
clone size: -; V gene: TRBV28; J gene: TRBJ1-5; D gene: TRBD1; CDR3 DNA: TGTGCCAGCCGAGAAACGGGATCCAGGGGGCTAGGTCAGCCCCAGCATTTT; CDR3 protein: CASRETGSRGLGQPQHF
clone size: -; V gene: TRBV19; J gene: TRBJ2-2; D gene: TRBD1; CDR3 DNA: TGTGCCAGTAGTATCCCGGACAGGGTGAACACCGGGGAGCTGTTTTTT; CDR3 protein: CASSIPDRVNTGELFF
clone size: -; V gene: TRBV7-9; J gene: TRBJ2-7; D gene: TRBD1; CDR3 DNA: TGTGCCAGCAGCCTTAACGTGGGACAGCTCTACGAGCAGTACTTC; CDR3 protein: CASSLNVGQLYEQYF
clone size: -; V gene: TRBV9; J gene: TRBJ2-7; D gene: TRBD2; CDR3 DNA: TGTGCCAGCAGCGCCTCTAGCGGCTCCTACGAGCAGTACTTC; CDR3 protein: CASSASSGSYEQYF
clone size: -; V gene: TRBV15; J gene: TRBJ2-1; D gene: TRBD2; CDR3 DNA: TGTGCCACCAGCGGCGCGGGAGGTGTTAGTAATGAGCAGTTCTTC; CDR3 protein: CATSGAGGVSNEQFF
clone size: -; V gene: TRBV27; J gene: TRBJ2-1; D gene: -; CDR3 DNA: TGTGCCAGCAGTTCCCCTCCTATCGTCGGGGACAATGAGCAGTTCTTC; CDR3 protein: CASSSPPIVGDNEQFF
clone size: once; V gene: TRBV7-9; J gene: TRBJ2-1; D gene: TRBD1; CDR3 DNA: TGTGCCAGCAGCCCCTGGGGAGGCGGACAGGGGGGGGAGAATGAGCAGTTCTTC; CDR3 protein: CASSPWGGGQGGENEQFF
clone size: -; V gene: TRBV19; J gene: TRBJ1-5; D gene: -; CDR3 DNA: TGTGCCAGTAGTATAGTGCCAGGGTGGGATATGGACAATCAGCCCCAGCATTTT; CDR3 protein: CASSIVPGWDMDNQPQHF
clone size: -; V gene: TRBV2; J gene: TRBJ2-5; D gene: -; CDR3 DNA: TGTGCCAGCAGTGCACCCCGCTACTCGGGTCAAGAGACCCAGTACTTC; CDR3 protein: CASSAPRYSGQETQYF
clone size: once; V gene: TRBV29-1; J gene: TRBJ2-1; D gene: TRBD2; CDR3 DNA: TGCAGCGTTGAAGGGACTAGCGGGAGGGCCGTTTACAATGAGCAGTTCTTC; CDR3 protein: CSVEGTSGRAVYNEQFF
clone size: few; V gene: TRBV19; J gene: TRBJ1-1; D gene: -; CDR3 DNA: TGTGCCAGTAGTATCAGCCGGGGGAGGGTACGTACTGAAGCTTTCTTT; CDR3 protein: CASSISRGRVRTEAFF
clone size: -; V gene: TRBV7-9; J gene: TRBJ2-3; D gene: TRBD2; CDR3 DNA: TGTGCCAGCAGCTTGGTTGCTAGCGGGAGAACAGATACGCAGTATTTT; CDR3 protein: CASSLVASGRTDTQYF
clone size: -; V gene: TRBV27; J gene: TRBJ1-1; D gene: -; CDR3 DNA: TGTGCCAGCAGTTTGTCTCCGGGGAACACTGAAGCTTTCTTT; CDR3 protein: CASSLSPGNTEAFF
clone size: -; V gene: TRBV7-8; J gene: TRBJ2-7; D gene: TRBD2; CDR3 DNA: TGTGCCAGCAGCCGAGGACTAGCGGCTACCTACGAGCAGTACTTC; CDR3 protein: CASSRGLAATYEQYF
clone size: -; V gene: TRBV28; J gene: TRBJ2-3; D gene: -; CDR3 DNA: TGTGCCAGCAGTCAGATGGGCCCAGATACGCAGTATTTT; CDR3 protein: CASSQMGPDTQYF
clone size: -; V gene: TRBV11-3; J gene: TRBJ1-4; D gene: TRBD1; CDR3 DNA: TGTGCCAGCAGCCGAAGAGGGGGCGCAAGTAATGAAAAACTGTTTTTT; CDR3 protein: CASSRRGGASNEKLFF
clone size: -; V gene: TRBV11-2; J gene: TRBJ1-2; D gene: -; CDR3 DNA: TGTGCCAGCAGCCTCGTCGACTATGGCTACACCTTC; CDR3 protein: CASSLVDYGYTF
clone size: -; V gene: TRBV10-3; J gene: TRBJ2-7; D gene: -; CDR3 DNA: TGTGCGGCAGGCGGGATACCCTACGAGCAGTACTTC; CDR3 protein: CAAGGIPYEQYF
clone size: -; V gene: TRBV28; J gene: TRBJ1-5; D gene: -; CDR3 DNA: TGTGCCAGCAGCCCAACGGGTTTTCAGCCCCAGCATTTT; CDR3 protein: CASSPTGFQPQHF
clone size: -; V gene: TRBV5-1; J gene: TRBJ2-7; D gene: -; CDR3 DNA: TGCGCCAGCAGCTTGGAAAGCATGGGGCCCTACGAGCAGTACTTC; CDR3 protein: CASSLESMGPYEQYF
clone size: -; V gene: TRBV30; J gene: TRBJ2-1; D gene: TRBD2; CDR3 DNA: TGTGCCTGGAGTCGCGCAGGGGCTAGCGGGGGCCAGTACTCCTACAATGAGCAGTTCTTC; CDR3 protein: CAWSRAGASGGQYSYNEQFF
clone size: -; V gene: TRBV9; J gene: TRBJ1-2; D gene: -; CDR3 DNA: TGTGCCAGCAGCGGTCAGGAAGCTAACTATGGCTACACCTTC; CDR3 protein: CASSGQEANYGYTF
clone size: few; V gene: TRBV19; J gene: TRBJ2-7; D gene: -; CDR3 DNA: TGTGCCAGTAATACCGCAGGGGCCCCCTACGAGCAGTACTTC; CDR3 protein: CASNTAGAPYEQYF
clone size: -; V gene: TRBV7-8; J gene: TRBJ2-3; D gene: -; CDR3 DNA: TGTGCCAGCAGTCATCCCTCGACAGCCTCTAGCACAGATACGCAGTATTTT; CDR3 protein: CASSHPSTASSTDTQYF
clone size: -; V gene: TRBV6-5; J gene: TRBJ2-2; D gene: TRBD1; CDR3 DNA: TGTGCCAGCAGTGGACAGGGGGCCGGCGGGGAGCTGTTTTTT; CDR3 protein: CASSGQGAGGELFF
clone size: -; V gene: TRBV10-3; J gene: TRBJ2-1; D gene: TRBD1; CDR3 DNA: TGTGCCATCAGTGTCCAGGGGGCGACCTACAATGAGCAGTTCTTC; CDR3 protein: CAISVQGATYNEQFF
clone size: once; V gene: TRBV4-1; J gene: TRBJ2-1; D gene: TRBD1; CDR3 DNA: TGCGCCAGCAGCCAAGTAGACAGGGGGAAGACTGCCTACAATGAGCAGTTCTTC; CDR3 protein: CASSQVDRGKTAYNEQFF
clone size: -; V gene: TRBV21-1; J gene: TRBJ2-7; D gene: -; CDR3 DNA: TGTGCCAGCAGCAGCCAGTACCGGACAGGGTCCTACGAGCAGTACTTC; CDR3 protein: CASSSQYRTGSYEQYF
clone size: -; V gene: TRBV7-2; J gene: TRBJ2-7; D gene: -; CDR3 DNA: TGTGCCAGCAGCTACCAGGACGAGCAGTACTTC; CDR3 protein: CASSYQDEQYF
clone size: -; V gene: TRBV2; J gene: TRBJ2-1; D gene: TRBD2; CDR3 DNA: TGTGCCAGCCGACTAGCGGTTCGGGAGCAGTTCTTC; CDR3 protein: CASRLAVREQFF